This TCR beta chain was profiled in a study of human T cells and chemical hapten exposure. V shed 4 bases and J 7 bases; nucleotides not matched to a gene: 4. This CDR3 region has 13 residues. CDR1 is SGHDN and CDR2 is FVKESK in the germline V gene. Regarding time point: patch test 1, 2 weeks after DPC sensitization. Treatment indicated: therapeutic diphenylcyclopropenone sensitization with weekly scalp DPC. TCRdb processed the RACE reads anew with MiXCR; each CDR3 protein has one entry. The sample consists of under 85,000 distinct CDR3 sequences, around 10% of them appearing once. This clonotype was recorded at least ten times.

The rearrangement links TRBV14 to TRBJ2-3, with TRBD2 identical over 8 bases. The sequenced sample was whole blood, obtained in connection with sensitization to the hapten diphenylcyclopropenone (DPC). This clonotype was obtained from a woman between 50 and 59 years old with alopecia areata. Some clones in this sample may be carry-over from other donors' samples. CDR3 loop: CASSPTSAHTQYF. The CDR3 DNA reads as TGTGCCAGCAGCCCGACTAGCGCGCATACGCAGTATTTT.